The 28 T cell receptor beta chains below come from one sample, sequenced in a study of blood T cell repertoires in COVID-19. The data were produced by immunoSEQ multiplex PCR, yet TCRdb's version contains in-frame clones alone and is incomplete. The repertoire holds tens of thousands of clones, with about 85% as singletons. The source material was peripheral blood. These receptor sequences come from a human donor in a cohort sampled during active COVID-19.

V usage is TRBV2 and J usage is TRBJ2-7; 8 bases map to TRBD2. The CDR3 extends over 14 amino acids. J was trimmed by 5 bases and V by 4 bases; bases with no gene match: 7. In germline, CDR1 is SNHLY, CDR2 FYNNEI. CDR3 loop: CASSVLLAVDEQYF. The CDR3 DNA follows: TGTGCCAGCAGTGTTCTACTAGCGGTAGACGAGCAGTACTTC. The full variable domain, its missing parts supplied by reference TRBV2 and TRBJ2-7, is EPEVTQTPSHQVTQMGQEVILRCVPISNHLYFYWYRQILGQKVEFLVSFYNNEISEKSEIFDDQFSVERPDGSNFTLKIRSTKLEDSAMYFCASSVLLAVDEQYFGPGTRLTVT.

This sequence joins TRBV18 and TRBJ2-7; TRBD2 is a possible D gene (5 bases). The CDR3 covers 14 residues. Trimming shortened V by 3 bases and J by 5 bases, and 14 bases separated the two germline ends. The germline V gene has CDR1 KGHSH and CDR2 LQKENI. The CDR3 is CASSPGLPRNEQYF. The CDR3 DNA follows: TGTGCCAGCTCACCCGGACTTCCGAGGAACGAGCAGTACTTC.

The J gene is TRBJ2-7, the V gene TRBV2, with D possibly TRBD2 on 6 matching bases. Deletions cut 3 bases from V and 2 bases from J, with 11 bases between. CDR3 length: 14 residues. Germline CDR1 is SNHLY and CDR2 is FYNNEI. The CDR3 here is CASSDRRGPYEQYF. The CDR3 coding sequence is TGTGCCAGCAGTGATCGGCGGGGACCCTACGAGCAGTACTTC.

The chain employs TRBV2 and TRBJ2-1; D gene uncertain. This CDR3 region has 14 residues. V was shortened by 4 bases and J by 2 bases, with 9 bases between the two germline ends. Germline CDR1 and CDR2: SNHLY and FYNNEI. CDR3 sequence: CASSGQIAYNEQFF. The CDR3 nucleotides read TGTGCCAGCAGTGGTCAGATTGCCTACAATGAGCAGTTCTTC.

The chain combines TRBV4-2 with TRBJ2-6, with D tentatively TRBD2 (5 bases). The CDR3 is 18 amino acids. Per the germline V gene, CDR1 is LGHNA and CDR2 is YNFKEQ. Trimming cost V 0 bases and J 0 bases, with 12 bases left between them. CDR3 amino acids: CASSQEVGLSSGANVLTF. CDR3 sequence (DNA): TGTGCCAGCAGCCAAGAGGTCGGACTGAGCTCTGGGGCCAACGTCCTGACTTTC.

The chain is built from TRBV9 and TRBJ2-1; 9 positions agree with TRBD2. V lost 0 bases and J lost 6; bases outside the gene matches: 4. Germline CDR1 SGDLS, CDR2 YYNGEE. This CDR3 has 15 residues. The CDR3 region is CASSVALAGINEQFF. CDR3 sequence (DNA): TGTGCCAGCAGCGTAGCCCTAGCGGGGATCAATGAGCAGTTCTTC. The whole variable domain, remainder taken from reference TRBV9 and TRBJ2-1, is DSGVTQTPKHLITATGQRVTLRCSPRSGDLSVYWYQQSLDQGLQFLIQYYNGEERAKGNILERFSAQQFPDLHSELNLSSLELGDSALYFCASSVALAGINEQFFGPGTRLTVL.

V is TRBV30 and J is TRBJ1-5; D not resolved. The germline CDR1 and CDR2 sequences are GTSNPN and SVGIG (reference sequence). V was shortened by 1 base and J by 6 bases, with 10 bases between the two germline ends. The CDR3 extends over 13 amino acids. CDR3 coding DNA: TGTGCCTGGAGTGCGGGGTACGGTCAGCCCCAGCATTTT. Translated: CAWSAGYGQPQHF.

This clone is a singleton in its sample. J is TRBJ2-7 and V is TRBV5-1; 8 bases map to TRBD1. The CDR3 runs to 12 residues. The germline CDR1 and CDR2 sequences are SGHRS and YFSETQ. With 6 bases clipped from V and 5 bases from J, the junction kept 4 bases outside the gene matches. The CDR3 spells CASTRTGNEQYF. Here the CDR3 DNA reads TGCGCCAGCACCCGGACAGGGAACGAGCAGTACTTC. Drawing the rest from reference TRBV5-1 and TRBJ2-7, the complete variable domain is KAGVTQTPRYLIKTRGQQVTLSCSPISGHRSVSWYQQTPGQGLQFLFEYFSETQRNKGNFPGRFSGRQFSNSRSEMNVSTLELGDSALYLCASTRTGNEQYFGPGTRLTVT.

The chain carries TRBV5-1 and TRBJ2-5, with a weak D call TRBD2 (6 bases). V was cut by 4 bases and J by 5 bases, with 15 bases left in between. CDR3 length: 14 residues. CDR1 is SGHRS and CDR2 is YFSETQ in the germline V gene. The CDR3 DNA sequence: TGCGCCAGCAGCCCGGGACTGCTGGGGGAGACCCAGTACTTC. It is translated as CASSPGLLGETQYF.

CDR3 sequence: CASSFLASSYEQYF. Written as DNA, the CDR3 is TGTGCCAGCAGTTTTCTAGCGAGCTCCTACGAGCAGTACTTC. The chain recombines TRBV28 with TRBJ2-7, with TRBD2 as a possible D gene (6 bases). The CDR3 consists of 14 residues. Looked up from germline, CDR1 is MDHEN and CDR2 is SYDVKM. V lost 3 bases and J 0 bases, leaving 9 bases between the germline ends.

This clone was detected a few times. The chain combines TRBV5-1 with TRBJ1-1; D possibly corresponds to TRBD1 (6 bases). This CDR3 region has 14 residues. Per germline, CDR1 SGHRS and CDR2 YFSETQ. V was trimmed by 0 bases and J by 7 bases, leaving 13 bases between them. CDR3 sequence (DNA): TGCGCCAGCAGCTTGGAGTACAGGGAGGGTGAAGCTTTCTTT. Protein sequence: CASSLEYREGEAFF. The full variable domain, with the rest looked up from reference TRBV5-1 and TRBJ1-1, is KAGVTQTPRYLIKTRGQQVTLSCSPISGHRSVSWYQQTPGQGLQFLFEYFSETQRNKGNFPGRFSGRQFSNSRSEMNVSTLELGDSALYLCASSLEYREGEAFFGQGTRLTVV.

The gene calls are TRBV3-1 (or the pseudogene TRBV3-2) and TRBJ2-3; the D gene is possibly TRBD2 (6 bases). The CDR3 length is 16 residues. Germline V CDR1 and CDR2: LGHDT, YNNKEL (reference sequence). The ends were cut back, 4 bases at V and 1 base at J, with 15 bases in the middle. CDR3 residues: CASSRGVGEGTDTQYF. The CDR3 DNA is TGTGCCAGCAGCCGAGGAGTAGGGGAGGGCACAGATACGCAGTATTTT.

J is TRBJ1-2 and V is TRBV19; D may be TRBD1 (6 bases). The CDR3 has 18 amino acids. The V and J ends lost 7 bases and 6 bases respectively, with 30 bases between them. From germline, CDR1 is LNHDA and CDR2 SQIVND (reference sequence). CDR3 DNA: TGTGCCAGTACTAAGGGGGGGTTCGGGACTTTCCTGGAAGATGGCTACACCTTC. Translating it yields CASTKGGFGTFLEDGYTF.

The chain uses TRBV7-9 and TRBJ1-1, with 10 bases lining up with TRBD1. After removal of 4 bases from V and 5 bases from J, the junction contained 4 bases not matched to a gene. The CDR3 sequence is 14 residues long. Germline V CDR1 and CDR2: SEHNR, FQNEAQ (reference sequence). The CDR3 nucleotides read TGTGCCAGCAGCTCAGGACAGGGGGATACTGAAGCTTTCTTT. It encodes CASSSGQGDTEAFF.

For the CDR3, the DNA is TGCGCCAGCAGCTTGGAGGCGGGGAGGGAAGCTTTCTTT. It codes for CASSLEAGREAFF. The chain couples TRBV5-1 to TRBJ1-1; D is unclear. The CDR3 extends over 13 amino acids. With 0 bases removed from V and 8 bases from J, the gap between germline ends came to 11 bases. Per the germline V gene, CDR1 is SGHRS and CDR2 is YFSETQ.

The V and J genes are TRBV6-6 and TRBJ2-1; 7 bases match TRBD1. Trimming removed 0 bases from V and 6 bases from J; junction bases left unmatched: 5. Per the germline V gene, CDR1 is MNHNY and CDR2 is SVGAGI (reference sequence). The CDR3 sequence is 15 residues long. The DNA for the CDR3 is TGTGCCAGCAGTTACTCGGCCGGGGACAGCAATGAGCAGTTCTTC. Its translation: CASSYSAGDSNEQFF.

This clone has just one count. The chain is built from TRBV29-1 and TRBJ1-3; no clear D gene. The germline gives CDR1 SQVTM, CDR2 ANQGSEA. V dropped 3 bases and J dropped 0 bases, with 9 bases sitting between them. The CDR3 extends over 14 amino acids. The CDR3 nucleotides are TGCAGCGTTGACCCGGCAGGCTCTGGAAACACCATATATTTT. As protein: CSVDPAGSGNTIYF.

The V and J genes are TRBV4-2 and TRBJ2-5; TRBD1 agrees at 9 bases. CDR3 size: 14 residues. The V and J ends lost 0 bases and 7 bases, in that order; junction bases with no gene match: 3. CDR1 and CDR2 from the germline V gene are LGHNA and YNFKEQ. The CDR3 reads CASSQEGDRATQYF. The CDR3 nucleotides read TGTGCCAGCAGCCAAGAGGGGGACAGGGCGACCCAGTACTTC.

This clone was recorded a few times. The chain has TRBV10-3 and TRBJ2-6; perhaps TRBD1 as D (6 bases). This CDR3 has 16 amino acids. CDR1 and CDR2 (germline): ENHRY, SYGVKD. Trimming cost V 6 bases and J 3 bases, with 15 bases left between them. CDR3 sequence reads: CAIRKSQGLGANVLTF. The CDR3 coding sequence is TGTGCCATCAGAAAATCCCAGGGGCTTGGGGCCAACGTCCTGACTTTC.

V and J are TRBV27 and TRBJ2-6; maybe TRBD2 (6 bases). The V and J ends lost 3 bases and 2 bases respectively, with 14 bases between them. The CDR3 consists of 17 residues. The V gene's germline CDR1 is MNHEY and CDR2 SMNVEV (reference sequence). The CDR3, as DNA: TGTGCCAGCAGTTTTGAGATAAGGGAGGCTGGGGCCAACGTCCTGACTTTC. It is translated as CASSFEIREAGANVLTF.

The chain joins TRBV7-8 to TRBJ1-2; 9 bases are a match to TRBD1. The germline V gene has CDR1 SGHVS and CDR2 FQNEAQ. Losses at the gene ends were 3 bases for V and 7 bases for J; bases not matched to a gene: 9. CDR3 length: 15 amino acids. The CDR3 DNA reads TGTGCCAGCAGCTTGGGGGGAACAGGGGGCGCTGGCTACACCTTC. It yields the protein CASSLGGTGGAGYTF.

The chain has TRBV12-5 and TRBJ2-3; TRBD2 aligns across 9 bases. The CDR3 loop spans 20 amino acids. From germline, CDR1 is LGHNT and CDR2 FRNRAP. The J segment lost 7 bases and the V segment lost 0 bases, leaving 20 bases of the junction unmatched. In DNA form, the CDR3 reads TGTGCTAGTGGTTTGGTGCATAGGGGACTCCTAGCGGGACCCGGGTATACGCAGTATTTT. Encoded protein: CASGLVHRGLLAGPGYTQYF.

The J gene is TRBJ2-3, the V gene TRBV6-4; D possibly corresponds to TRBD1 (5 bases). Between the trimmed V and J ends, which lost 5 bases and 3 bases, there was a span of 9 bases. In germline, CDR1 is MRHNA, CDR2 SNTAGT. CDR3 length: 13 amino acids. CDR3 protein: CASSSTGTDTQYF. CDR3 in DNA: TGTGCCAGCAGTTCTACAGGAACAGATACGCAGTATTTT.

The genes are TRBV19 and TRBJ2-7; TRBD1 might be the D (5 bases). Looked up from germline, CDR1 is LNHDA and CDR2 is SQIVND (reference sequence). With 0 bases removed from V and 6 bases from J, the gap between germline ends came to 9 bases. This CDR3 has 13 residues. Here the CDR3 DNA reads TGTGCCAGTAGTATAGATCAGGGTGGCGAGCAGTACTTC. It is translated as CASSIDQGGEQYF.

This sequence joins TRBV2 and TRBJ2-3, with 7 nucleotides matching TRBD2. The germline CDR1 and CDR2 sequences are SNHLY and FYNNEI. The CDR3 extends over 15 amino acids. With 5 bases clipped from V and 0 bases from J, the junction kept 5 bases outside the gene matches. CDR3 sequence (DNA): TGTGCCAGCAGTCTAGCGGTCGCTAGCACAGATACGCAGTATTTT. Translation: CASSLAVASTDTQYF. Using reference TRBV2 and TRBJ2-3 for the parts outside the CDR3, the full variable domain is EPEVTQTPSHQVTQMGQEVILRCVPISNHLYFYWYRQILGQKVEFLVSFYNNEISEKSEIFDDQFSVERPDGSNFTLKIRSTKLEDSAMYFCASSLAVASTDTQYFGPGTRLTVL.

In its sample, this clone was seen a few times. The chain has TRBV10-3 and TRBJ2-5; possibly TRBD1 for D (5 bases). From germline, CDR1 is ENHRY and CDR2 SYGVKD. This CDR3 has 13 residues. Trimming removed 8 bases at V and 3 bases at J, with 13 bases between. Here the CDR3 DNA reads TGTGCCATCGGGGCCGGTAAGGAAGAGACCCAGTACTTC. Translated, it gives CAIGAGKEETQYF.

This chain uses TRBV28 with TRBJ2-7, with 9 bases identical to TRBD2. Germline V gene sequence: CDR1 MDHEN, CDR2 SYDVKM. Trimming cost V 7 bases and J 2 bases; bases outside gene matches: 9. The CDR3 spans 15 residues. CDR3 region: CASNRGAGGPYEQYF. The DNA of the CDR3 is TGTGCCAGCAACCGAGGGGCGGGAGGGCCCTACGAGCAGTACTTC.

This clone has just one count. V and J are TRBV11-2 and TRBJ1-1; 7 bases are a match to TRBD1. Germline CDR1 is SGHAT and CDR2 is FQNNGV. The CDR3 has 14 residues. V lost 4 bases and J lost 4; bases outside the gene matches: 6. CDR3 region: CASSSDRVSTEAFF. In DNA form, the CDR3 reads TGTGCCAGCAGCTCCGACAGGGTTAGCACTGAAGCTTTCTTT. Full variable domain (outside the CDR3, taken from reference TRBV11-2 and TRBJ1-1): EAGVAQSPRYKIIEKRQSVAFWCNPISGHATLYWYQQILGQGPKLLIQFQNNGVVDDSQLPKDRFSAERLKGVDSTLKIQPAKLEDSAVYLCASSSDRVSTEAFFGQGTRLTVV.